This TCR beta chain was documented in a study of T-cell memory formation after mild COVID-19. The V end lost 0 bases, the J end lost 6 bases, and 9 bases lay between the germline ends. CDR1 is SGHDT, CDR2 YYEEEE, per germline. This CDR3 comprises 13 residues. Each CDR3 protein is one row after TCRdb ran MiXCR on the 5' RACE reads. The data contain just over 400,000 distinct CDR3 sequences, more than 20% of them singletons. The chain is built from TRBV5-6 and TRBJ1-2; D is uncertain. The sequencing sample was made of PBMCs or a T cell subset sorted from them (not recorded which). The TCR sequence derives from an adult woman who had mild COVID-19 (a few samples of this study predate the infection). Cell type and time point are not known. The CDR3 DNA is TGTGCCAGCAGCTTGGCCGACGGCAATGGCTACACCTTC. Translating gives CASSLADGNGYTF.